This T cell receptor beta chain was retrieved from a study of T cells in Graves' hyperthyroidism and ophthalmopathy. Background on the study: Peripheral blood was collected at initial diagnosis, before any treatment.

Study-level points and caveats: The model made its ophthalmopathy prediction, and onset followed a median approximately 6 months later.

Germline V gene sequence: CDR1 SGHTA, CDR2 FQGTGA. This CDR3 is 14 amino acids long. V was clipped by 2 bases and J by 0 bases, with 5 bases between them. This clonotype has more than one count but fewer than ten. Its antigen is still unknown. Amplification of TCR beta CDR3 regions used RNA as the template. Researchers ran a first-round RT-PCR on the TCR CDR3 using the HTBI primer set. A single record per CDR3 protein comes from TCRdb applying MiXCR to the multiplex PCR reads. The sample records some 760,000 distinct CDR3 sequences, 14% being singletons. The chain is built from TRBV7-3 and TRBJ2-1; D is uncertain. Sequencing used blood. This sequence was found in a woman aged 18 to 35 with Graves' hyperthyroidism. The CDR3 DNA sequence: TGTGCCAGCAGCTTACTGCCCTCCTACAATGAGCAGTTCTTC. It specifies CASSLLPSYNEQFF.